This T cell receptor beta chain stems from a study of T-cell memory formation after mild COVID-19. This clonotype was found a few times. The V and J ends lost 4 bases and 1 base respectively, with 7 bases between them. CDR1 and CDR2 from the germline V gene are SGHDN and FVKESK. The CDR3 runs 14 residues. One entry per CDR3 protein results from TCRdb running MiXCR on the 5' RACE reads. The sample records some 320,000 distinct CDR3 sequences, more than 15% being singletons. The sequence was collected from a man aged 18 to 35 who had mild COVID-19 (a few samples of this study predate the infection). Cell type and time point are not known. Sequenced material: PBMCs or a T cell subset sorted from them (not recorded which). This chain connects TRBV14 to TRBJ1-4; D is unresolved. Here the CDR3 DNA reads TGTGCCAGCAGCCGGGGTAAAACTAATGAAAAACTGTTTTTT. Encoded protein: CASSRGKTNEKLFF.